These T cell receptor beta chains were read from a single sample in a study of blood T cells in healthy people across ages. TCRdb analysed the 5' RACE reads with MiXCR anew, one entry per CDR3 protein. The sample contains roughly 900,000 distinct CDR3 sequences, roughly 50% of which appear only once. Source material: blood. Source of these receptors: a man aged 25 to 40 in good health. CDR3s include the opening cysteine and the closing phenylalanine or tryptophan. The D gene is left open where the match is weak. Rows give clone size only sometimes, using once, few, many, or a class for an expanded clone.

clone_size: .; d_call: .; v_call: TRBV2; j_call: TRBJ2-5; cdr3_nt: TGTGCCAGCAGTCAAACTAGAACAGAGACCCAGTACTTC; cdr3_aa: CASSQTRTETQYF
clone_size: once; d_call: .; v_call: TRBV28; j_call: TRBJ1-5; cdr3_nt: TGTGCCAGCAGGTCGACGGGGGAGAATCAGCCCCAGCATTTT; cdr3_aa: CASRSTGENQPQHF
clone_size: .; d_call: .; v_call: TRBV6-5; j_call: TRBJ2-3; cdr3_nt: TGTGCCAGCAGTTACGAGAGCGGTCTAAGTTGGACGCAGTATTTT; cdr3_aa: CASSYESGLSWTQYF
clone_size: few; d_call: .; v_call: TRBV7-2; j_call: TRBJ2-7; cdr3_nt: TGTGCCAGCAGCCCGTCGGGACAAGGCTCCTACAATGAGCAGTACTTC; cdr3_aa: CASSPSGQGSYNEQYF
clone_size: .; d_call: TRBD2; v_call: TRBV29-1; j_call: TRBJ2-3; cdr3_nt: TGCAGCGCTCCCGGACTAGCGGGCGTGAATACGCAGTATTTT; cdr3_aa: CSAPGLAGVNTQYF
clone_size: few; d_call: TRBD1; v_call: TRBV28; j_call: TRBJ2-3; cdr3_nt: TGTGCCAGCACAGGACAGGGCGTCGATACGCAGTATTTT; cdr3_aa: CASTGQGVDTQYF
clone_size: once; d_call: .; v_call: TRBV3-1; j_call: TRBJ1-1; cdr3_nt: TGTGCCAGCAGCCAAATTTCGCAGGGTGAAGCTTTCTTT; cdr3_aa: CASSQISQGEAFF
clone_size: .; d_call: .; v_call: TRBV12-3/TRBV12-4; j_call: TRBJ2-1; cdr3_nt: TGTGCCAGCAGTTTCGTGGGGAGTGAGCAGTTCTTC; cdr3_aa: CASSFVGSEQFF
clone_size: few; d_call: TRBD2; v_call: TRBV10-3; j_call: TRBJ2-3; cdr3_nt: TGTGCCATCAGTGAGTCTGCGGGGGGGCATGGCACAGATACGCAGTATTTT; cdr3_aa: CAISESAGGHGTDTQYF
clone_size: few; d_call: TRBD1; v_call: TRBV5-1; j_call: TRBJ2-3; cdr3_nt: TGCGCCAGCAGCACCGGACAGGGTGGCACAGATACGCAGTATTTT; cdr3_aa: CASSTGQGGTDTQYF
clone_size: .; d_call: TRBD2; v_call: TRBV27; j_call: TRBJ2-1; cdr3_nt: TGTGCCAGCAGTTTAGGGCCCAGCGGGATGGGGAATGAGCAGTTCTTC; cdr3_aa: CASSLGPSGMGNEQFF
clone_size: .; d_call: .; v_call: TRBV12-3/TRBV12-4; j_call: TRBJ1-1; cdr3_nt: TGTGCCAGCCAATCACTCCGGAACACTGAAGCTTTCTTT; cdr3_aa: CASQSLRNTEAFF
clone_size: .; d_call: .; v_call: TRBV15; j_call: TRBJ1-1; cdr3_nt: TGTGCCACCAGCGACAGCTCGAACACTGAAGCTTTCTTT; cdr3_aa: CATSDSSNTEAFF
clone_size: .; d_call: TRBD1; v_call: TRBV6-2/TRBV6-3; j_call: TRBJ1-5; cdr3_nt: TGTGCCAGCAGTCGTCCGGGACAGGGGGCGGGACAGCCCCAGCATTTT; cdr3_aa: CASSRPGQGAGQPQHF
clone_size: few; d_call: .; v_call: TRBV20-1; j_call: TRBJ2-3; cdr3_nt: TGCAGTGCTAGAGATAGCAGTACTAGCACAGATACGCAGTATTTT; cdr3_aa: CSARDSSTSTDTQYF
clone_size: .; d_call: TRBD2; v_call: TRBV10-3; j_call: TRBJ2-1; cdr3_nt: TGTGCCATCAGTGGGGGACTAGCGGGGGTTACCAATGAGCAGTTCTTC; cdr3_aa: CAISGGLAGVTNEQFF
clone_size: .; d_call: .; v_call: TRBV6-5; j_call: TRBJ1-6; cdr3_nt: TGTGCCAGCAGTCGCGTCGGACTAGTCCCGGGTTCACCCCTCCACTTT; cdr3_aa: CASSRVGLVPGSPLHF
clone_size: .; d_call: .; v_call: TRBV5-6; j_call: TRBJ2-5; cdr3_nt: TGTGCCAGCAGCCCTGACAGGACCCACCAAGAGACCCAGTACTTC; cdr3_aa: CASSPDRTHQETQYF
clone_size: few; d_call: .; v_call: TRBV4-1; j_call: TRBJ2-5; cdr3_nt: TGCGCCAGCAGCACCTTCACGCGGGAGACCCAGTACTTC; cdr3_aa: CASSTFTRETQYF
clone_size: few; d_call: .; v_call: TRBV11-3; j_call: TRBJ2-5; cdr3_nt: TGTGCCAGCAGCTGGACAGAAGAGACCCAGTACTTC; cdr3_aa: CASSWTEETQYF
clone_size: .; d_call: TRBD2; v_call: TRBV18; j_call: TRBJ2-1; cdr3_nt: TGTGCCAGCTCCCTTGGGGAGGGGTGGAATGAGCAGTTCTTC; cdr3_aa: CASSLGEGWNEQFF
clone_size: .; d_call: .; v_call: TRBV5-1; j_call: TRBJ2-6; cdr3_nt: TGCGCCAGCAGCTTGAGTACAGTGTACTCTGAGGCCAACGTCCTGACTTTC; cdr3_aa: CASSLSTVYSEANVLTF
clone_size: .; d_call: TRBD2; v_call: TRBV2; j_call: TRBJ2-1; cdr3_nt: TGTGCCACTCCTGGGCCGGGGGGGCCCTACAATGAGCAGTTCTTC; cdr3_aa: CATPGPGGPYNEQFF
clone_size: .; d_call: .; v_call: TRBV6-5; j_call: TRBJ1-2; cdr3_nt: TGTGCCAGCACCGACGGAGGCGCAGGCCACTATGGCTACACCTTC; cdr3_aa: CASTDGGAGHYGYTF
clone_size: once; d_call: TRBD2; v_call: TRBV20-1; j_call: TRBJ2-5; cdr3_nt: TGCAGTGGTAGGATCCCTAGCGGGGAGACCCAGTACTTC; cdr3_aa: CSGRIPSGETQYF
clone_size: .; d_call: TRBD2; v_call: TRBV24-1; j_call: TRBJ2-1; cdr3_nt: TGTGCCACCAAGAACGGGGGGAGGAATGAGCAGTTCTTC; cdr3_aa: CATKNGGRNEQFF
clone_size: many; d_call: TRBD1; v_call: TRBV6-5; j_call: TRBJ2-5; cdr3_nt: TGTGCCAGCAGTCGACTAGTAGGACAGGGAGGAGAGACCCAGTACTTC; cdr3_aa: CASSRLVGQGGETQYF
clone_size: .; d_call: TRBD2; v_call: TRBV10-3; j_call: TRBJ2-7; cdr3_nt: TGTGCCACCAGCGATTCTAGGGGACTAACCTACGAGCAGTACTTC; cdr3_aa: CATSDSRGLTYEQYF
clone_size: .; d_call: .; v_call: TRBV2; j_call: TRBJ2-3; cdr3_nt: TGTGCCAGCAGTGAGAGGGACATCGCTTACACAGATACGCAGTATTTT; cdr3_aa: CASSERDIAYTDTQYF
clone_size: .; d_call: TRBD1; v_call: TRBV6-2/TRBV6-3; j_call: TRBJ1-5; cdr3_nt: TGTGCCAGCAGGCGCGGGACAGGGGGCATAGGGAATCAGCCCCAGCATTTT; cdr3_aa: CASRRGTGGIGNQPQHF
clone_size: few; d_call: .; v_call: TRBV6-2/TRBV6-3; j_call: TRBJ2-3; cdr3_nt: TGTGCCAGCAGTTACCTGACGCAGAGCACAGATACGCAGTATTTT; cdr3_aa: CASSYLTQSTDTQYF
clone_size: many; d_call: .; v_call: TRBV7-2; j_call: TRBJ1-2; cdr3_nt: TGTGCCAGCAGCTTAGGACCAGAGTATGGCTACACCTTC; cdr3_aa: CASSLGPEYGYTF
clone_size: .; d_call: .; v_call: TRBV29-1; j_call: TRBJ1-2; cdr3_nt: TGCAGCGTTCCGGGATCCCGGGCCCTTGGCTACACCTTC; cdr3_aa: CSVPGSRALGYTF
clone_size: .; d_call: .; v_call: TRBV12-3/TRBV12-4; j_call: TRBJ1-6; cdr3_nt: TGTGCCAGCACCCGGTTAGATTCACCCCTCCACTTT; cdr3_aa: CASTRLDSPLHF
clone_size: .; d_call: .; v_call: TRBV12-3/TRBV12-4; j_call: TRBJ2-1; cdr3_nt: TGTGCCAGCAGTTTAGGTATTGTGGGCAATGAGCAGTTCTTC; cdr3_aa: CASSLGIVGNEQFF
clone_size: .; d_call: TRBD1; v_call: TRBV27; j_call: TRBJ1-4; cdr3_nt: TGTGCCAGCAGTGTCAACAGGGGGGCAACTAATGAAAAACTGTTTTTT; cdr3_aa: CASSVNRGATNEKLFF
clone_size: .; d_call: TRBD2; v_call: TRBV15; j_call: TRBJ2-3; cdr3_nt: TGTGCCACCAGCAGATCCCGTAATTTAGCGGGGGGGAGCACAGATACGCAGTATTTT; cdr3_aa: CATSRSRNLAGGSTDTQYF
clone_size: few; d_call: TRBD1; v_call: TRBV10-3; j_call: TRBJ2-7; cdr3_nt: TGTGCCATCAGTGGGGACAGCCTAAACTACGAGCAGTACTTC; cdr3_aa: CAISGDSLNYEQYF
clone_size: few; d_call: TRBD1; v_call: TRBV12-3/TRBV12-4; j_call: TRBJ1-2; cdr3_nt: TGTGCCAGCAGTACAGACAGGGGGCCGAACTATGGCTACACCTTC; cdr3_aa: CASSTDRGPNYGYTF
clone_size: .; d_call: .; v_call: TRBV7-3; j_call: TRBJ2-3; cdr3_nt: TGTGCCAGCAGCCCCATTGGGGGGGGGCCTCGTGCAGATACGCAGTATTTT; cdr3_aa: CASSPIGGGPRADTQYF